These 32 T cell receptor beta chains were sequenced from one sample in a study of cytomegalovirus exposure and HLA in healthy donors (dated by TCRdb to the late 2010s). Receptors were amplified or captured by the immunoSEQ multiplex PCR assay. The multiplex PCR relied on a mix of 60 forward primers for TCR Vbeta segments and 13 reverse primers for TCR Jbeta segments. TCRdb's version of the immuneACCESS table is confined to in-frame rearrangements and falls short of the full clone set. An unresolved V gene accounts for under half of the shortfall where checked; the remainder is of unknown origin. The table for this sample lists about 200,000 clones; around 79% of them were counted only once. Approximately 0.39% of the sample goes to the ten largest clones. The specimen was PBMCs. The receptors stem from a male donor in good health and CMV-seropositive.

The genes are TRBV15 and TRBJ2-7; 9 bases map to TRBD1. The germline V gene has CDR1 LNHNV and CDR2 YYDKDF (reference sequence). The CDR3 sequence is 16 residues long. Trimming took 4 bases from V and 5 from J; bases not matched to a gene: 12. The chain's CDR3 is CATSNSGTGFQHEQYF. In DNA, the CDR3 is TGTGCCACCAGCAATTCCGGGACAGGGTTTCAGCACGAGCAGTACTTC. Using reference TRBV15 and TRBJ2-7 for the parts outside the CDR3, the full variable domain is DAMVIQNPRYQVTQFGKPVTLSCSQTLNHNVMYWYQQKSSQAPKLLFHYYDKDFNNEADTPDNFQSRRPNTSFCFLDIRSPGLGDTAMYLCATSNSGTGFQHEQYFGPGTRLTVT.

This sequence joins TRBV27 and TRBJ1-2; TRBD1 is a possible D gene (5 bases). V gave up 0 bases and J gave up 7 bases, with 12 bases separating them. CDR1 MNHEY and CDR2 SMNVEV come from the germline V gene (reference sequence). The length of the CDR3 is 14 residues. For the CDR3, the DNA is TGTGCCAGCAGTTTATCGAAGGCAGGGATTGGCTACACCTTC. Protein product: CASSLSKAGIGYTF.

The chain carries TRBV27 and TRBJ2-4; D might be TRBD2 (5 bases). Germline V gives CDR1 MNHEY, CDR2 SMNVEV (reference sequence). There are 14 residues in the CDR3. Trimming pared 3 bases from V and 7 bases from J, leaving 13 bases between. CDR3 in amino acids: CASSLNRGSNIQYF. In DNA form, the CDR3 reads TGTGCCAGCAGTTTGAATCGGGGATCTAACATTCAGTACTTC.

V usage is TRBV15 and J usage is TRBJ2-7; D is uncertain. The CDR3 spans 14 residues. Deletions cut 5 bases from V and 4 bases from J, with 15 bases between. Germline assignment: CDR1 LNHNV and CDR2 YYDKDF (reference sequence). Here the CDR3 DNA reads TGTGCCACCAGCGGTGGTAGTATGAGGTACGAGCAGTACTTC. Amino acid sequence: CATSGGSMRYEQYF.

The chain carries TRBV7-2 and TRBJ2-5; TRBD1 agrees at 8 bases. Germline V gene lookup returns CDR1 SGHTA and CDR2 FQGNSA. V dropped 6 bases and J dropped 1; count of bases not matched to a gene: 4. The CDR3 consists of 14 residues. The chain's CDR3 is CASRSTGGQETQYF. The DNA of the CDR3 is TGTGCCAGCAGAAGCACAGGGGGCCAAGAGACCCAGTACTTC.

The J gene is TRBJ1-4, the V gene TRBV18; 7 bases align to TRBD1. The CDR3 totals 15 residues. J gave up 3 bases and V 1 base, and 2 bases lay outside the gene matches. CDR1 and CDR2 from the germline V gene are KGHSH and LQKENI. DNA for the CDR3: TGTGCCAGCTCACCACAGGGGGCTCCTAATGAAAAACTGTTTTTT. Translation gives CASSPQGAPNEKLFF.

CDR3 bases: TGTGCCAGCAGTTTCCGGGATGGCTACACCTTC. This codes for CASSFRDGYTF. This sequence joins TRBV28 and TRBJ1-2; no firm D call. The CDR3 sequence is 11 residues long. The germline V gene has CDR1 MDHEN and CDR2 SYDVKM. The germline V and J ends were trimmed by 3 bases and 6 bases, with 5 bases remaining between them.

The chain links TRBV28 to TRBJ2-7; 8 bases are shared with TRBD2. CDR3 size: 14 residues. Trimming removed 3 bases from V and 2 bases from J; junction bases left unmatched: 3. Germline lookup yields CDR1 MDHEN and CDR2 SYDVKM. The CDR3 protein is CASSFEAGAYEQYF. The CDR3 DNA is TGTGCCAGCAGTTTTGAAGCGGGAGCCTACGAGCAGTACTTC.

This chain links TRBV9 with TRBJ1-4, with 8 bases that match TRBD1. The junction had 2 bases not matched to a gene; V was cut back by 1 base and J by 3 bases. Germline V lookup: CDR1 SGDLS, CDR2 YYNGEE. The CDR3 has 15 amino acids. CDR3 sequence (DNA): TGTGCCAGCAGCGTACAGGGGGCGCCTAATGAAAAACTGTTTTTT. It translates to CASSVQGAPNEKLFF. The complete variable domain, with remaining parts taken from reference TRBV9 and TRBJ1-4, reads DSGVTQTPKHLITATGQRVTLRCSPRSGDLSVYWYQQSLDQGLQFLIQYYNGEERAKGNILERFSAQQFPDLHSELNLSSLELGDSALYFCASSVQGAPNEKLFFGSGTQLSVL.

The V and J genes are TRBV6-1 and TRBJ2-7; 9 positions agree with TRBD1. The junction had 9 bases not matched to a gene; V was cut back by 5 bases and J by 7 bases. Looked up from germline, CDR1 is MNHNS and CDR2 is SASEGT. The CDR3 spans 14 residues. CDR3 amino acids: CASSYYRQGDEQYF. The CDR3 DNA sequence: TGTGCCAGCAGTTATTATAGACAGGGGGATGAGCAGTACTTC.

This clone was seen only a few times. This chain joins TRBV10-3 and TRBJ2-3, with 8 bases identical to TRBD1. Per the germline V gene, CDR1 is ENHRY and CDR2 is SYGVKD. The V and J ends lost 6 bases and 0 bases, in that order; junction bases with no gene match: 5. CDR3 length equals 15 residues. The CDR3 loop reads CAISLGQGSTDTQYF. CDR3 DNA: TGTGCCATCAGCCTAGGACAGGGTAGCACAGATACGCAGTATTTT.

The rearrangement links TRBV27 to TRBJ1-1; D unclear. Trimming cost V 10 bases and J 1 base, with 13 bases left between them. CDR3 size: 13 residues. The germline V gene has CDR1 MNHEY and CDR2 SMNVEV (reference sequence). CDR3 DNA: TGTGCCACTTCTGTGAGACAGAACACTGAAGCTTTCTTT. As protein: CATSVRQNTEAFF.

The rearrangement links TRBV7-2 to TRBJ1-2; 9 bases are shared with TRBD1. Germline loops: CDR1 SGHTA, CDR2 FQGNSA. V dropped 4 bases and J dropped 4; count of bases not matched to a gene: 7. The CDR3 contains 15 residues. CDR3 DNA sequence: TGTGCCAGCAGCTATGACCGGGACAGGGCCTATGGCTACACCTTC. It is translated as CASSYDRDRAYGYTF.

This clone has more than one count but fewer than ten. The chain employs TRBV11-2 and TRBJ2-2, with D maybe TRBD1 (6 bases). CDR1 and CDR2 from the germline V gene are SGHAT and FQNNGV. With 7 bases removed from V and 1 base from J, the gap between germline ends came to 10 bases. The CDR3 is 14 amino acids. The CDR3 DNA reads as TGTGCCAGCAACCGACAGGAGAACACCGGGGAGCTGTTTTTT. It is translated as CASNRQENTGELFF. The full variable domain, with the rest looked up from reference TRBV11-2 and TRBJ2-2, is EAGVAQSPRYKIIEKRQSVAFWCNPISGHATLYWYQQILGQGPKLLIQFQNNGVVDDSQLPKDRFSAERLKGVDSTLKIQPAKLEDSAVYLCASNRQENTGELFFGEGSRLTVL.

The V gene is TRBV5-1, the J gene TRBJ2-1; possibly TRBD2 for D (6 bases). Trimming stripped 0 bases from V and 1 base from J, with 8 bases between. The CDR3 has 15 residues. Germline V gene sequence: CDR1 SGHRS, CDR2 YFSETQ. CDR3 bases: TGCGCCAGCAGCTTGGGACTAGGATCCTACAATGAGCAGTTCTTC. It codes for CASSLGLGSYNEQFF.

The CDR3 sequence: CASRARDSRSNEQFF. CDR3 sequence (DNA): TGTGCCAGCAGGGCCCGGGACTCGCGGAGCAATGAGCAGTTCTTC. The genes are TRBV6-5 and TRBJ2-1; the D gene is possibly TRBD2 (6 bases). Germline V CDR1 and CDR2: MNHEY, SVGAGI. V was pared by 6 bases and J by 6 bases, with 18 bases between. The CDR3 runs to 15 residues.

CDR3 nucleotide sequence: TGTGCCAGCAGCTCGCTGCTTGGGGGACAGGGGTACGAGCAGTACTTC. This codes for CASSSLLGGQGYEQYF. This chain connects TRBV7-6 to TRBJ2-7; the match to TRBD1 covers 10 bases. Trimming at V came to 4 bases and at J to 4 bases, leaving 10 bases not matched to a gene. This CDR3 has 16 residues. CDR1 is SGHVS, CDR2 FNYEAQ, per germline.

The chain links TRBV6-1 to TRBJ2-5; tentative D call: TRBD2 (5 bases). Trimming removed 4 bases at V and 7 bases at J, with 13 bases between. The germline gives CDR1 MNHNS, CDR2 SASEGT. The CDR3 length is 13 residues. CDR3 loop: CASSGEPHGTQYF. CDR3 bases: TGTGCCAGCAGTGGGGAGCCTCACGGGACCCAGTACTTC.

V and J are TRBV4-1 and TRBJ1-2, with TRBD1 matching 8 bases. With V trimmed by 3 bases and J by 4 bases, 7 bases remained unmatched. The CDR3 length is 15 residues. In germline, CDR1 is MGHRA, CDR2 YSYEKL. The CDR3 region is CASSHPGQGVYGYTF. The CDR3 DNA reads as TGCGCCAGCAGCCATCCCGGACAGGGAGTCTATGGCTACACCTTC.

This rearrangement joins TRBV7-3 to TRBJ1-1, with TRBD1 matching 7 bases. V lost 2 bases and J lost 1; bases outside the gene matches: 1. Germline V CDR1 and CDR2: SGHTA, FQGTGA. CDR3 length: 14 residues. The CDR3 loop reads CASSLDRENTEAFF. In nucleotides, the CDR3 is TGTGCCAGCAGCTTAGACAGGGAGAACACTGAAGCTTTCTTT.

This clone was seen a few times. The chain joins TRBV6-5 to TRBJ2-3, with D hard to call. The CDR3 covers 13 residues. Germline CDR1 MNHEY, CDR2 SVGAGI. V gave up 6 bases and J gave up 1 base, with 8 bases separating them. The CDR3 protein is CASSLIGTDTQYF. The CDR3 DNA reads as TGTGCCAGCAGCCTTATAGGCACAGATACGCAGTATTTT.

In its sample, this clone was seen once. This chain uses TRBV9 with TRBJ2-3; no clear D gene. This CDR3 has 14 residues. The germline V gene encodes CDR1 SGDLS and CDR2 YYNGEE. V was trimmed by 0 bases and J by 5 bases, leaving 10 bases between them. In DNA, the CDR3 is TGTGCCAGCAGCGTAGCCACTTACCGAGATACGCAGTATTTT. Translating it yields CASSVATYRDTQYF. The full variable domain, rest sourced from reference TRBV9 and TRBJ2-3, is DSGVTQTPKHLITATGQRVTLRCSPRSGDLSVYWYQQSLDQGLQFLIQYYNGEERAKGNILERFSAQQFPDLHSELNLSSLELGDSALYFCASSVATYRDTQYFGPGTRLTVL.

The DNA for the CDR3 is TGTGCCAGCAGTTTGTCAGGGATATATCAGCCCCAGCATTTT. Amino acid sequence: CASSLSGIYQPQHF. The gene calls are TRBV27 and TRBJ1-5; D might be TRBD1 (5 bases). This CDR3 region has 14 residues. The germline CDR1 and CDR2 sequences are MNHEY and SMNVEV (reference sequence). The V and J ends lost 3 bases and 5 bases respectively, with 11 bases between them.

J is TRBJ1-1 and V is TRBV6-5; D is unclear. Germline loops: CDR1 MNHEY, CDR2 SVGAGI. The CDR3 spans 15 residues. V dropped 0 bases and J dropped 3 bases, with 11 bases sitting between them. In nucleotides, the CDR3 is TGTGCCAGCAGTTACTCGTGGGGAGGCGACACTGAAGCTTTCTTT. Its protein product is CASSYSWGGDTEAFF.

Only a few counts were recorded for this clone. The chain combines TRBV5-8 with TRBJ2-7, with D possibly matching TRBD1 (5 bases). V lost 5 bases and J 1 base, leaving 10 bases between the germline ends. The CDR3 is 13 residues long. The germline CDR1 and CDR2 sequences are SGHTS and YDEGEE. In DNA form, the CDR3 reads TGTGCCAGCAGTTTTGGACAATCCTACGAGCAGTACTTC. Translated: CASSFGQSYEQYF.

The CDR3 spells CAISDQVPPSTF. The CDR3 bases are TGTGCCATCAGTGATCAGGTCCCCCCTTCTACCTTC. The V and J genes are TRBV10-3 and TRBJ1-2, with no clear D. In germline, CDR1 is ENHRY, CDR2 SYGVKD. Trimming left V 3 bases short and J 14 bases short, with 16 bases between. The CDR3 spans 12 residues.

About this clone itself: Additional DNA sequences in this sample encode the identical CDR3. The V call is TRBV9, the J call TRBJ2-3; 8 nucleotides agree with TRBD2. Germline values: CDR1 SGDLS, CDR2 YYNGEE. CDR3 length: 16 amino acids. V shed 2 bases, J shed 0 bases, and the junction held 5 bases outside the gene matches. CDR3 in amino acids: CASSVGGRPSTDTQYF. CDR3 coding DNA: TGTGCCAGCAGCGTGGGCGGGAGGCCCAGCACAGATACGCAGTATTTT.

V and J are TRBV4-1 and TRBJ1-5; 10 positions agree with TRBD1. From germline, CDR1 is MGHRA and CDR2 YSYEKL. This CDR3 region has 16 residues. J gave up 5 bases and V 4 bases, and 8 bases lay outside the gene matches. The CDR3 sequence: CASSRQPGQGYQPQHF. Here the CDR3 DNA reads TGCGCCAGCAGCCGCCAGCCGGGACAGGGGTATCAGCCCCAGCATTTT.

This chain links TRBV27 with TRBJ2-1; 9 bases line up with TRBD1. J was trimmed by 3 bases and V by 2 bases; bases with no gene match: 2. The CDR3 consists of 15 residues. Per the germline V gene, CDR1 is MNHEY and CDR2 is SMNVEV (reference sequence). The CDR3 is CASSLTTGGYNEQFF. CDR3 bases: TGTGCCAGCAGTTTAACGACAGGGGGCTACAATGAGCAGTTCTTC.

The genes are TRBV6-5 and TRBJ1-6, with D tentatively TRBD1 (5 bases). V lost 0 bases and J 8 bases, leaving 14 bases between the germline ends. The CDR3 has 16 amino acids. Germline V gene data show CDR1 as MNHEY and CDR2 as SVGAGI. CDR3 residues: CASSYSGGRVDSPLHF. CDR3 DNA: TGTGCCAGCAGTTACTCGGGGGGGAGGGTTGATTCACCCCTCCACTTT.

J is TRBJ2-7 and V is TRBV10-3; D may be TRBD1 (5 bases). CDR1 and CDR2 (germline): ENHRY, SYGVKD. Trimming shortened V by 4 bases and J by 1 base, and 14 bases separated the two germline ends. The CDR3 length is 15 residues. CDR3 bases: TGTGCCATCAGTGGTGGGCAGGGTATTTCCTACGAGCAGTACTTC. Its protein product is CAISGGQGISYEQYF.

The chain employs TRBV27 and TRBJ1-2; 8 positions agree with TRBD1. Germline V gene lookup returns CDR1 MNHEY and CDR2 SMNVEV (reference sequence). CDR3 size: 16 residues. V lost 6 bases to trimming and J lost 4 bases; unmatched junction nucleotides: 13. CDR3 DNA: TGTGCCAGCAGCCGAACCCAGGGGGCAAAGAGCTATGGCTACACCTTC. Its protein product is CASSRTQGAKSYGYTF.